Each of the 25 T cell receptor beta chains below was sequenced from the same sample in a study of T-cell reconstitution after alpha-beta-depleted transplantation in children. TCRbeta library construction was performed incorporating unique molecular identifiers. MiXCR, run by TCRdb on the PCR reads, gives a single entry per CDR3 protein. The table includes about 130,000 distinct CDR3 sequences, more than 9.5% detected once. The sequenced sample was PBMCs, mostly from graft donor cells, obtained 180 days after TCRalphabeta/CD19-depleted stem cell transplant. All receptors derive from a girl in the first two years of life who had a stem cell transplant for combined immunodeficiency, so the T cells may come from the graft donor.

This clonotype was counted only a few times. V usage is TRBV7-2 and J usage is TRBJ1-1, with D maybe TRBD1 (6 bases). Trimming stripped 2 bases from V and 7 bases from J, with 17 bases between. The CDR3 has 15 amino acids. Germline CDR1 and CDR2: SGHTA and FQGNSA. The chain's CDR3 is CASSLTRDTGIEAFF. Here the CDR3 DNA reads TGTGCCAGCAGCTTAACCCGGGACACCGGCATTGAAGCTTTCTTT.

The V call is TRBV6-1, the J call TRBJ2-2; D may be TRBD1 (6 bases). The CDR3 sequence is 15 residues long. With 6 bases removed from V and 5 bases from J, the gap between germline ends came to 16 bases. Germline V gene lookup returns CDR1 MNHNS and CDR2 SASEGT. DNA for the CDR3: TGTGCCAGCAGACCCGGCGTGGGGGCGACCGGGGAGCTGTTTTTT. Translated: CASRPGVGATGELFF.

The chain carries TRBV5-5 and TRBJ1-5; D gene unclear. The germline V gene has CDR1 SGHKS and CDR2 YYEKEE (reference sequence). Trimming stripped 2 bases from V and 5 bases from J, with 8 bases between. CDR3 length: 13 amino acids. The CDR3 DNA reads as TGTGCCAGCAGCTTCGGCAGGTATCAGCCCCAGCATTTT. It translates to CASSFGRYQPQHF.

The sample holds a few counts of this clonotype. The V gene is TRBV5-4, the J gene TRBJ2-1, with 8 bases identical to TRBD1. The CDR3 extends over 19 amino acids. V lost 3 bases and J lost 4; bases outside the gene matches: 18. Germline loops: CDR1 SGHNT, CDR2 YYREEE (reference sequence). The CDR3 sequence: CASSWTGWLDGSVYNEQFF. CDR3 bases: TGTGCCAGCAGCTGGACAGGGTGGCTGGACGGTTCCGTATACAATGAGCAGTTCTTC.

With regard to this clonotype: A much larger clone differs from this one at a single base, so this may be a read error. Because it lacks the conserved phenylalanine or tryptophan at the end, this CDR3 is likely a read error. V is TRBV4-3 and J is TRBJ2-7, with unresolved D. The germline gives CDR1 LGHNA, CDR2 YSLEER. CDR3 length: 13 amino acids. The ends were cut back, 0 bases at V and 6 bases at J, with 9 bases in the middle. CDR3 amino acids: CASSQDRVGEQYL. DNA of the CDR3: TGCGCCAGCAGCCAAGATCGGGTTGGCGAGCAGTACTTG.

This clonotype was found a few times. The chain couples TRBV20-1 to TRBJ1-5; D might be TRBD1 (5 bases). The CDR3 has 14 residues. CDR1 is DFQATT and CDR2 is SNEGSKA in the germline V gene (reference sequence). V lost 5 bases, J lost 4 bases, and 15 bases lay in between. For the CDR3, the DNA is TGCAGTGCTTTCGGAGGTGGGGGTAATCAGCCCCAGCATTTT. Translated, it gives CSAFGGGGNQPQHF.

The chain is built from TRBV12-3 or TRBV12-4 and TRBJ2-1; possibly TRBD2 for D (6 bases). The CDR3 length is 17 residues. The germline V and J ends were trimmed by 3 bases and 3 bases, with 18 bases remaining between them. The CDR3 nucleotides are TGTGCCAGCAGTTTTTGGGCCGGAGGGATAGTCTACAATGAGCAGTTCTTC. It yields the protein CASSFWAGGIVYNEQFF.

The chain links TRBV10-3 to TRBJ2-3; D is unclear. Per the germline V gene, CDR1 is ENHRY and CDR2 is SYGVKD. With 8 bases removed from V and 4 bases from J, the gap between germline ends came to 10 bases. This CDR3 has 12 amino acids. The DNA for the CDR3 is TGTGCCATCGGTGGGTTATCAGATACGCAGTATTTT. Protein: CAIGGLSDTQYF.

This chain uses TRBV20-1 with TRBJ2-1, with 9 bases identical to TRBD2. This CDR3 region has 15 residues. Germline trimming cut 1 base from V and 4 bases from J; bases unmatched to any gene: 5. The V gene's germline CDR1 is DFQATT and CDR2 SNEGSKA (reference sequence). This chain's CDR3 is CSARVTSGGYNEQFF. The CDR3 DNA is TGCAGTGCTAGAGTGACTAGCGGAGGTTACAATGAGCAGTTCTTC.

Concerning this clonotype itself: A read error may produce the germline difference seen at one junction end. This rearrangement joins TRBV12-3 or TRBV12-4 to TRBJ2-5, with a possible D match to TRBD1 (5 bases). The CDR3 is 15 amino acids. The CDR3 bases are TGTGCCAGCAGTTTATACAGGTACCACCACGAGACCCAGTACTTC. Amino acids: CASSLYRYHHETQYF.

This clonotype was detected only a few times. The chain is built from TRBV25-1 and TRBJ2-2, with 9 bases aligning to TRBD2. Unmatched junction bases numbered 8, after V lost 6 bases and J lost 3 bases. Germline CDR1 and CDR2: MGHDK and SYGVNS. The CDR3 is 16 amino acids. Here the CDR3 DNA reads TGTGCCAGCAGGAGTAGCGGGAGTGAGGACACCGGGGAGCTGTTTTTT. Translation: CASRSSGSEDTGELFF.

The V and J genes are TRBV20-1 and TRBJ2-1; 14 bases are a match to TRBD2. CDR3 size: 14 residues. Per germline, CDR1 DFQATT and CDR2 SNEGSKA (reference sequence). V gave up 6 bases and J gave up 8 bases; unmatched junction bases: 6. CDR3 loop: CSAVGTSGRYEQFF. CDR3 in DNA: TGCAGTGCAGTCGGGACTAGCGGGAGATATGAGCAGTTCTTC.

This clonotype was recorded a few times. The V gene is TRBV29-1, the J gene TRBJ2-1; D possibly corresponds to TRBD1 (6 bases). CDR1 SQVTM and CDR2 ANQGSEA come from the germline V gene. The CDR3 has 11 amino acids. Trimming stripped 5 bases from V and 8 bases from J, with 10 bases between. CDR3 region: CSVQGHHEQFF. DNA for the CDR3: TGCAGCGTTCAGGGGCACCATGAGCAGTTCTTC.

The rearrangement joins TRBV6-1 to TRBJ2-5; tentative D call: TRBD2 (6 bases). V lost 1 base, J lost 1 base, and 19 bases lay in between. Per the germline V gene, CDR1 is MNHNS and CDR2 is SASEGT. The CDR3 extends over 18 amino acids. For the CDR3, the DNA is TGTGCCAGCAGTGAAGGAGAAGCCGGGACTGGCTTCCAAGAGACCCAGTACTTC. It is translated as CASSEGEAGTGFQETQYF.

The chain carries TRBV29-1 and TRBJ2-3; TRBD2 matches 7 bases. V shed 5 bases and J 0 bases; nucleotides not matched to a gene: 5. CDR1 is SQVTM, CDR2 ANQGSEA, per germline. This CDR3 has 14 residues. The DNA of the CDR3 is TGCAGCGTTCCAACTAGCGCTAGCACAGATACGCAGTATTTT. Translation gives CSVPTSASTDTQYF.

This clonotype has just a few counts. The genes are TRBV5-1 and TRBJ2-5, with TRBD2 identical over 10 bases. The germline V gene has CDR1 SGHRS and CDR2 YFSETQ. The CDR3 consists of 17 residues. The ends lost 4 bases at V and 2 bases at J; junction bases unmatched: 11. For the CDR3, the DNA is TGCGCCAGCAGCCCCACCAGGGCGACTAGCGGGCAAGAGACCCAGTACTTC. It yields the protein CASSPTRATSGQETQYF.

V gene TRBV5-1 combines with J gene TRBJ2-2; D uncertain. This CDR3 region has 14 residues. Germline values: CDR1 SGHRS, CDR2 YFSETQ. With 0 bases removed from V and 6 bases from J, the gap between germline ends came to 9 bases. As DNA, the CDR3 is TGCGCCAGCAGCTTGGGAGGTGGAGCCGGGGAGCTGTTTTTT. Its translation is CASSLGGGAGELFF. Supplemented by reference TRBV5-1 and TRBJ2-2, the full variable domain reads KAGVTQTPRYLIKTRGQQVTLSCSPISGHRSVSWYQQTPGQGLQFLFEYFSETQRNKGNFPGRFSGRQFSNSRSEMNVSTLELGDSALYLCASSLGGGAGELFFGEGSRLTVL.

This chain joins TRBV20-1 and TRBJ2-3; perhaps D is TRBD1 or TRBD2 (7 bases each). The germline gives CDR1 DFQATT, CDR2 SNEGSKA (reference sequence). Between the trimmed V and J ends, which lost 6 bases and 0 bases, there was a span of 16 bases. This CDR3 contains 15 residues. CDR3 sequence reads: CSAKSGTASTDTQYF. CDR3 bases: TGCAGTGCAAAGAGCGGGACAGCTAGCACAGATACGCAGTATTTT.

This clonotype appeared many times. CDR3 coding DNA: TGTGCCAGCAGTTACGTAGATGAGCAGTTCTTC. It specifies CASSYVDEQFF. V and J are TRBV6-5 and TRBJ2-1; no reliable D call. The CDR3 spans 11 residues. The germline V and J ends were trimmed by 2 bases and 8 bases, with 4 bases remaining between them. CDR1 and CDR2 from the germline V gene are MNHEY and SVGAGI.

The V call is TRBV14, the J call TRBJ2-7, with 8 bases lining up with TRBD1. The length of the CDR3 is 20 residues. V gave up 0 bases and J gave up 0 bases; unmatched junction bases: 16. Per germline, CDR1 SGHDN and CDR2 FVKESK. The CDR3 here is CASSQDSEGSTGEYSYEQYF. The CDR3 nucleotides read TGTGCCAGCAGCCAAGATAGCGAGGGCTCGACAGGGGAATACTCCTACGAGCAGTACTTC.

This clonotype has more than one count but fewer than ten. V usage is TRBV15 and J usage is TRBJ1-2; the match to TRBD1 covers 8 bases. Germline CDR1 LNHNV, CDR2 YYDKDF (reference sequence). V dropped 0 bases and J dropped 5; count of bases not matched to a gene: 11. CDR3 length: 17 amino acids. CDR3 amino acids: CATSRDLGRGHDYGYTF. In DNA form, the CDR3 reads TGTGCCACCAGCAGAGATCTTGGCAGGGGGCACGATTATGGCTACACCTTC.

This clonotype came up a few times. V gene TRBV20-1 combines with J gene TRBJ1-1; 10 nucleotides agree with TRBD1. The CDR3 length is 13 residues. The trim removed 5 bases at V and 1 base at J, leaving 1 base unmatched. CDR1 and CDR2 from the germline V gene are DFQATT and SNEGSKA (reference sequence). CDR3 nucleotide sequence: TGCAGTGCTCGGACAGGGGGGAACACTGAAGCTTTCTTT. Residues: CSARTGGNTEAFF.

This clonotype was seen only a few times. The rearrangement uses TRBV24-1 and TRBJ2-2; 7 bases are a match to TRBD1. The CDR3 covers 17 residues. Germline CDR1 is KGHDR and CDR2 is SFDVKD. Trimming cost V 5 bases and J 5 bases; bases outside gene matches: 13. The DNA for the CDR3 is TGTGCCACCAGTGCATCTAGACGGGACAGTTTAACCGGGGAGCTGTTTTTT. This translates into CATSASRRDSLTGELFF.

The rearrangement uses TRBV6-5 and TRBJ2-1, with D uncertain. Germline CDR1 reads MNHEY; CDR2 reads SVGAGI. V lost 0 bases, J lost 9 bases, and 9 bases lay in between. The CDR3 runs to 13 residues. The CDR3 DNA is TGTGCCAGCAGTTACTCTAGGTCCCTTGAGCAGTTCTTC. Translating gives CASSYSRSLEQFF.

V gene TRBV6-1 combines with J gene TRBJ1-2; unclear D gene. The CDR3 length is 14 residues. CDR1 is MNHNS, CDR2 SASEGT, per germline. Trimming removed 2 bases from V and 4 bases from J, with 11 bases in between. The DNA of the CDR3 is TGTGCCAGCAGTGAAACGGGAAGGAGCTATGGCTACACCTTC. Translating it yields CASSETGRSYGYTF.